This entry describes one TCR beta chain. Antigen specificity is unknown. PCR amplification relied on 60 Vbeta primers (plus 13 Jbeta primers). Measured with immunoSEQ multiplex PCR; TCRdb has only the in-frame clones, and not every one. The sample records 130,000 to 150,000 clones, about three quarters being singletons. The data originate from a study of cytomegalovirus exposure and HLA in healthy donors. Looked up from germline, CDR1 is LNHDA and CDR2 is SQIVND (reference sequence). This CDR3 is 14 amino acids long. The ends were cut back, 1 base at V and 3 bases at J, with 8 bases in the middle. Points from the study as a whole: When analyzed later, the rates of TCR association showed variation by HLA locus, with DRB1 the most and HLA-C the fewest.

The TCR sequence derives from a human donor in good health. Material for sequencing was PBMCs. V is TRBV19 and J is TRBJ2-3, with D unresolved. This chain's CDR3 is CASSIGVRTDTQYF. The CDR3 bases are TGTGCCAGTAGTATAGGCGTCCGGACAGATACGCAGTATTTT.